This TCR beta chain derives from a study of regulatory T cells in long-lasting Graves disease. Time point here: persistent/refractory GD, antithyroid drugs over 5 years with positive TRAb. The authors made the TCR library using RNA they extracted from PBMCs. CDR1 and CDR2 from the germline V gene are DFQATT and SNEGSKA (reference sequence). CDR3 size: 13 residues. With 2 bases clipped from V and 6 bases from J, the junction kept 5 bases outside the gene matches. Many counts were recorded for this clonotype. Construction of the TCR beta libraries employed iRepertoire HTBI primers in conjunction with Arm-PCR of CDR3 regions. TCRdb re-called the multiplex PCR reads through MiXCR, storing one row per CDR3 protein. Among 650,000 to 700,000 distinct CDR3 sequences listed, around 30% were seen once.

The sequence derives from a female donor with Graves disease. This chain connects TRBV20-1 to TRBJ2-7; TRBD2 agrees at 9 bases. Sequencing was performed on peripheral blood mononuclear cells (PBMCs), taken when the disease was refractory, from a patient treated with antithyroid drugs. The CDR3 sequence is CSARFPSGTEQYF. The CDR3 bases are TGCAGTGCTAGATTCCCTAGCGGGACCGAGCAGTACTTC.